The clone carrying this TCR beta chain was counted many times. Its target is unknown. The source material, RNA transcripts, was used to amplify TCR beta CDR3 regions. The HTBI primer set drove a first-round RT-PCR of the TCR CDR3. TCRdb ran MiXCR on the multiplex PCR reads and lists one entry per CDR3 protein. The sample has 490,000 or so distinct CDR3 sequences, around a fifth seen once. This entry comes from a study of T cells in Graves' hyperthyroidism and ophthalmopathy. General observations from the study: Ophthalmopathy was model-predicted a median around 6.1 months pre-onset.

The germline CDR1 and CDR2 sequences are MNHNS and SASEGT. Trimming took 7 bases from V and 8 from J; bases not matched to a gene: 10. The CDR3 has 15 residues. 10 ml fresh peripheral blood yielded the PBMCs. The TCR sequence derives from a woman aged 65 to 85 with Graves' ophthalmopathy. What was sequenced was blood. The chain is built from TRBV6-1 and TRBJ2-1; 11 bases map to TRBD1. CDR3 nucleotide sequence: TGTGCCAGCAACGCCAGGACAGGGGGCGGCGATGAGCAGTTCTTC. Residues: CASNARTGGGDEQFF.